This TCR beta chain was recovered during a study of CD8+ T cells in alopecia areata. Extracted RNA was reverse transcribed into cDNA, the sequencing template. Clones were sequenced by immunoSEQ multiplex PCR, and TCRdb holds only the in-frame ones, with some missing. There are 190,000 or so clones in the sample; 58% occur only once, and more than 5.5% lies in the top ten. V shed 3 bases and J 5 bases; nucleotides not matched to a gene: 14. The CDR3 sequence is 18 residues long. Looked up from germline, CDR1 is LNHDA and CDR2 is SQIVND (reference sequence). Described treatment: oral pan-JAK inhibitor, 5-10 mg twice daily.

Here the sequenced sample was CD4+ T cells sorted from blood, taken at week 24, from a patient treated with tofacitinib. This clonotype was obtained from a human donor with alopecia areata. The genes are TRBV19 and TRBJ1-5; 9 nucleotides line up with TRBD1. CDR3 sequence (DNA): TGTGCCAGTAGTATTCGGGACAGGGTTTTTAATGACGATCAGCCCCAGCATTTT. Translation gives CASSIRDRVFNDDQPQHF.